This T cell receptor beta chain emerged from a study of shared clonotypes between healthy human individuals. This CDR3 is built from 17 residues. V lost 2 bases, J lost 3 bases, and 16 bases stayed unmatched. CDR1 GTSNPN and CDR2 SVGIG come from the germline V gene (reference sequence). Each subset's genomic DNA was shared equally among a number of immunoSEQ plates. Replicate PCRs for sorted subsets used around 190 ng DNA; this equaled 25,000 to 35,000 T cell genomes. Libraries were prepared by immunoSEQ multiplex PCR; TCRdb keeps only in-frame clonotypes and omits some of them. The sample includes roughly 2.2 million clones, roughly 93% of them seen just once. Turning to this clone: The target antigen is unknown.

Points from the study as a whole: Only blood was sampled, and tissue TCR repertoires likely differ from blood ones.

The sample was naive CD4+ T cells from PBMCs. The subset: CD45RA+ positively selected. The chain combines TRBV30 with TRBJ2-7, with 7 nucleotides matching TRBD1. The clonotype comes from a young man in good health. Some clones in this sample may be carry-over from other donors' samples. This CDR3 reads CAWSTGAATVWNYEQYF. DNA for the CDR3: TGTGCCTGGAGTACAGGGGCCGCTACGGTCTGGAACTACGAGCAGTACTTC.